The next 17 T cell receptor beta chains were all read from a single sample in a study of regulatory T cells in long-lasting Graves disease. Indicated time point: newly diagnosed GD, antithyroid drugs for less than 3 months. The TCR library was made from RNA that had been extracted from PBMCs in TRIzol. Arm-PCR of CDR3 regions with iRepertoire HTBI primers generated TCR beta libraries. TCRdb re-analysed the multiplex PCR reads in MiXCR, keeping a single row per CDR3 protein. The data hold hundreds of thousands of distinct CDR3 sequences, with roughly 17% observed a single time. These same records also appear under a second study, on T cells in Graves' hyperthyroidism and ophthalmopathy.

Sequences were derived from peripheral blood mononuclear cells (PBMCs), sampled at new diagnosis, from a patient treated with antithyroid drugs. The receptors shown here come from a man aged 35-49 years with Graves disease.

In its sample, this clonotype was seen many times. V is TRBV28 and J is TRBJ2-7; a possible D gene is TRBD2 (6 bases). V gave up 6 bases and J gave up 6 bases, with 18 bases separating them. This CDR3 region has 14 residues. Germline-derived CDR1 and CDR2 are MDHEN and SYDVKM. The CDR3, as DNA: TGTGCCAGCAGCCCCCTCCGGCGGGGAGCCGAGCAGTACTTC. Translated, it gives CASSPLRRGAEQYF. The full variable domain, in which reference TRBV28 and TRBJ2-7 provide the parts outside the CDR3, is DVKVTQSSRYLVKRTGEKVFLECVQDMDHENMFWYRQDPGLGLRLIYFSYDVKMKEKGDIPEGYSVSREKKERFSLILESASTNQTSMYLCASSPLRRGAEQYFGPGTRLTVT.

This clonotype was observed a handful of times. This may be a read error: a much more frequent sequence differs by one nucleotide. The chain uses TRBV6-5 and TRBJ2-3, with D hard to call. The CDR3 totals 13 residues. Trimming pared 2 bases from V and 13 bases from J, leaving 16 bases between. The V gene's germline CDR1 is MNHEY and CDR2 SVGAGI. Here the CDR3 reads CASSYAPKVREYF. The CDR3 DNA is TGTGCCAGCAGTTACGCCCCCAAGGTACGGGAGTATTTT.

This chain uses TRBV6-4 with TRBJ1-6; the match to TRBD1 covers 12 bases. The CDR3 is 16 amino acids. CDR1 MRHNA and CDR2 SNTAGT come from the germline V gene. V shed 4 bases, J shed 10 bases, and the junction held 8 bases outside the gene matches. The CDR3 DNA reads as TGTGCCAGCAGTGTCCCGGGACAGGGGGCAACATCACCCCTCCACTTT. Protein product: CASSVPGQGATSPLHF.

CDR3 in DNA: TGTGCGGGAGGAACCCAGGGGGGCCAAACCGGGGAGCTGTTTTTT. It yields the protein CAGGTQGGQTGELFF. The chain combines TRBV30 with TRBJ2-2, with D tentatively TRBD1 (7 bases). CDR1 and CDR2 (germline): GTSNPN, SVGIG (reference sequence). This CDR3 has 15 amino acids.

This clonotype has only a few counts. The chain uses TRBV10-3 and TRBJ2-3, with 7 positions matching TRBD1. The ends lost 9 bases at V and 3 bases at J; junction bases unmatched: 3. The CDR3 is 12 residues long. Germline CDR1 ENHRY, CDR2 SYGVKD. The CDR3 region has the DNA TGTGCCATGGGGACAGCAACAGATACGCAGTATTTT. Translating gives CAMGTATDTQYF.

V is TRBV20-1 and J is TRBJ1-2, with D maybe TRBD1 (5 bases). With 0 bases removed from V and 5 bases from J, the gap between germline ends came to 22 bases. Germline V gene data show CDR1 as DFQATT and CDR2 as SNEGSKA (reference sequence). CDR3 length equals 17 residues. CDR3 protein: CSARDGSRVHLRYGYTF. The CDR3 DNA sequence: TGCAGTGCTAGAGATGGAAGCAGGGTGCACCTTCGGTATGGCTACACCTTC.

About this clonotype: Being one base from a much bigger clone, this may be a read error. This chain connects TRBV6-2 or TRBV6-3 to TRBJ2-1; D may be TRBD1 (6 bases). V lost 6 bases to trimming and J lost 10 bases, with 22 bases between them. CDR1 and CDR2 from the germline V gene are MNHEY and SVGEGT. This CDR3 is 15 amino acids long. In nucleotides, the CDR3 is TGTGCCAGCAGCCGAACACAGGGACCCTCCTACGAGCAGTTCTTC. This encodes CASSRTQGPSYEQFF.

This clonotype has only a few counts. CDR3 sequence reads: CATSDSGDQGYTF. The CDR3 bases are TGTGCCACCAGTGATTCAGGGGATCAAGGCTACACCTTC. The chain combines TRBV24-1 with TRBJ1-2; D is possibly TRBD1 (6 bases). V was trimmed by 2 bases and J by 8 bases, leaving 11 bases between them. The CDR3 covers 13 residues. CDR1 KGHDR and CDR2 SFDVKD come from the germline V gene.

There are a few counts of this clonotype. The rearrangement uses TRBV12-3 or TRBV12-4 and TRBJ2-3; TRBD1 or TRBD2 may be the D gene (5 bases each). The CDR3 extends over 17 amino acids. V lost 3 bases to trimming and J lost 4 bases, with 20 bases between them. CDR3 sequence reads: CASSLGWAGTDSDTQYF. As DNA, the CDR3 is TGTGCCAGCAGTTTGGGGTGGGCCGGGACGGATTCAGATACGCAGTATTTT.

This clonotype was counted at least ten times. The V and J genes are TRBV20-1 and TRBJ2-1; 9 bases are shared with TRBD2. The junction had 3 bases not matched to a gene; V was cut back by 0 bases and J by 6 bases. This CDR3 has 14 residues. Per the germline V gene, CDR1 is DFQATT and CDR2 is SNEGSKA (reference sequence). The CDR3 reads CSARDSGGLNEQFF. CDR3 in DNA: TGCAGTGCTAGAGATAGCGGGGGCCTCAATGAGCAGTTCTTC.

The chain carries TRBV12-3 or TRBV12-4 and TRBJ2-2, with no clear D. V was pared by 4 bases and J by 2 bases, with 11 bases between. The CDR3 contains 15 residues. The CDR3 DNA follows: TGTGCCAGCAGTTACTATGGCACAAACACCGGGGAGCTGTTTTTT. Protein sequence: CASSYYGTNTGELFF.

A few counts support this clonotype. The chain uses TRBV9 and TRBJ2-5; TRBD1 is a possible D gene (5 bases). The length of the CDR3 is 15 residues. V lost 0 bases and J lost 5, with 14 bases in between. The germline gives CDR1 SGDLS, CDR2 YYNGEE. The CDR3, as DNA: TGTGCCAGCAGCGTAGTAGGCTACCCAGGGGAGACCCAGTACTTC. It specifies CASSVVGYPGETQYF.

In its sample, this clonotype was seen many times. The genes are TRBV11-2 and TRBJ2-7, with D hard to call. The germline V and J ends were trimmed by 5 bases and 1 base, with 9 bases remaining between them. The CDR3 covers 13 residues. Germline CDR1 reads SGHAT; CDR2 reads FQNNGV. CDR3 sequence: CASSVTGSYEQYF. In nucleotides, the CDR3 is TGTGCCAGCAGCGTGACTGGATCCTACGAGCAGTACTTC. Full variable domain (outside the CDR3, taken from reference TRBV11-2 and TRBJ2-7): EAGVAQSPRYKIIEKRQSVAFWCNPISGHATLYWYQQILGQGPKLLIQFQNNGVVDDSQLPKDRFSAERLKGVDSTLKIQPAKLEDSAVYLCASSVTGSYEQYFGPGTRLTVT.

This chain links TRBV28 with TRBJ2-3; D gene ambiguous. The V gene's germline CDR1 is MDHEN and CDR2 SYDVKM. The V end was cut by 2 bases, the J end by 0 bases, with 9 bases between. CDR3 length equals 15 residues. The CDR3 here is CASSLRVTSTDTQYF. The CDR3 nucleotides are TGTGCCAGCAGTTTAAGGGTAACAAGCACAGATACGCAGTATTTT. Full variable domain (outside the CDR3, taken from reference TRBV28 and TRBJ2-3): DVKVTQSSRYLVKRTGEKVFLECVQDMDHENMFWYRQDPGLGLRLIYFSYDVKMKEKGDIPEGYSVSREKKERFSLILESASTNQTSMYLCASSLRVTSTDTQYFGPGTRLTVL.

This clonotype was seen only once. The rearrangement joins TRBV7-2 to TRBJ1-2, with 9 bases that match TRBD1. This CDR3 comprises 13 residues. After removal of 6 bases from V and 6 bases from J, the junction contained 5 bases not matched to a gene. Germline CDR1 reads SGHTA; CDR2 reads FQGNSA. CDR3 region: CASRSRTGDGYTF. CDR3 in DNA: TGTGCCAGCAGATCCCGGACAGGGGATGGCTACACCTTC.

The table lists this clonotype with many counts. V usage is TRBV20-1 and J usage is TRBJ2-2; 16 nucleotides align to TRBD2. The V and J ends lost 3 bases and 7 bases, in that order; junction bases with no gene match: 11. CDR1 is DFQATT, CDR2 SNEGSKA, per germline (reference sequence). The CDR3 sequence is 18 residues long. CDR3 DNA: TGCAGTGCTAGGCCGGGACTAGCGGGGGGGCACGGTTTCGGGGAGCTGTTTTTT. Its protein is CSARPGLAGGHGFGELFF.

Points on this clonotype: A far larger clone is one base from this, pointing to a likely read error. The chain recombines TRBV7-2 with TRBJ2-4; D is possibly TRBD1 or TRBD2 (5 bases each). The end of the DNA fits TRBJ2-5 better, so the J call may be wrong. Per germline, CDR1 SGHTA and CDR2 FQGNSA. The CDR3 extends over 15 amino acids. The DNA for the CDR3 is TGTGCCAGCAGCTTCTCCGGGACGCCTGTAGGGACCCAGTACTTC. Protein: CASSFSGTPVGTQYF.